This TCR beta chain comes out of a study of response to subunit inactivated influenza vaccine. Overall study findings and caveats: After each seasonal influenza vaccination, few new T cells are recruited, the authors suggested.

Points on this clonotype: No antigen is known for it. One end of the junction is discordant with germline, which a read error may explain.

The CDR3 runs to 13 residues. Per germline, CDR1 SGHTA and CDR2 FQGNSA. MiXCR was run by TCRdb on the RT-PCR reads, yielding one entry per CDR3 protein. The table records around 790,000 distinct CDR3 sequences, around 20% of them present only once. The chain recombines TRBV7-2 with TRBJ2-5, with a tentative D call TRBD2 (5 bases). The receptor comes from a man in his fifties who received an inactivated influenza vaccine. Sequencing was performed on PBMCs from blood, taken around 5 days after vaccination. Written as DNA, the CDR3 is TGTGCCAGCAGCACCCGGGTGGAGGAGACCCAGCACTTC. This encodes CASSTRVEETQHF.